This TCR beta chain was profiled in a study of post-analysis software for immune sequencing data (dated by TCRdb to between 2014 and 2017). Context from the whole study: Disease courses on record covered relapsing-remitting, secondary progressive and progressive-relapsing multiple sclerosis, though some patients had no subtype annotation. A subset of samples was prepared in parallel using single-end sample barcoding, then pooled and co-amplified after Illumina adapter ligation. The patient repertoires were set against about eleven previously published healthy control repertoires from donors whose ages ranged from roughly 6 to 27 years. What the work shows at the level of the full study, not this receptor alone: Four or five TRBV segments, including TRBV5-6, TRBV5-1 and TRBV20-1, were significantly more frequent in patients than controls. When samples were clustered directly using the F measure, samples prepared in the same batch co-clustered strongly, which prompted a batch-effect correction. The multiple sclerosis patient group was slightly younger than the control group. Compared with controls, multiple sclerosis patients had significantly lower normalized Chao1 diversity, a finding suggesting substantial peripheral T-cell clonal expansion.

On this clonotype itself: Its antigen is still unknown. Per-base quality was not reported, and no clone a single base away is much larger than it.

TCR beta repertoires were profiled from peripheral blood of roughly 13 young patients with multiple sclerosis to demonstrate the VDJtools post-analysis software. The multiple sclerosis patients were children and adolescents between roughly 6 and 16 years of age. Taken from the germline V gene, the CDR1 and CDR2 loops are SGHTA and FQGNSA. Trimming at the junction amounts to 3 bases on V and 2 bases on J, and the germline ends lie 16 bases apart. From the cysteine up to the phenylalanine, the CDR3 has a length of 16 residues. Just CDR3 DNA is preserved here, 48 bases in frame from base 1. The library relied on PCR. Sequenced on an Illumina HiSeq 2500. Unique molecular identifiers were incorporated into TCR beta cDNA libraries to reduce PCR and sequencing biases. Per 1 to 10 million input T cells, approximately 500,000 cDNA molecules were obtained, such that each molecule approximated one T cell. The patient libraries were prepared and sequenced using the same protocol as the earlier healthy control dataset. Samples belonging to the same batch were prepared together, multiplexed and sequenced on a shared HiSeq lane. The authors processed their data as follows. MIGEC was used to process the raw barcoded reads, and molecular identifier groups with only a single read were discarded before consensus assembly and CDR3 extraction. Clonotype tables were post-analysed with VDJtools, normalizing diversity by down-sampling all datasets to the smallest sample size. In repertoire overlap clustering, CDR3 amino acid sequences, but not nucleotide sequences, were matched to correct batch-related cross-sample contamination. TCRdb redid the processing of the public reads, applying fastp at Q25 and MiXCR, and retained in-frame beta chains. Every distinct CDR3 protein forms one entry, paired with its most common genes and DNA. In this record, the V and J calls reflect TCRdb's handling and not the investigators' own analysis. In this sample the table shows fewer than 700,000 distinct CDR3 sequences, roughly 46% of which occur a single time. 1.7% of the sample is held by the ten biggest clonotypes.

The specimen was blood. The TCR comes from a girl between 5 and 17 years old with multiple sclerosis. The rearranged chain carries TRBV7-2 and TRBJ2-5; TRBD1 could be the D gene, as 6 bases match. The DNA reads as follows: TGTGCCAGCAGCTTCTTGGGCCAAAGGGGGCAAGAGACCCAGTACTTC. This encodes CASSFLGQRGQETQYF.